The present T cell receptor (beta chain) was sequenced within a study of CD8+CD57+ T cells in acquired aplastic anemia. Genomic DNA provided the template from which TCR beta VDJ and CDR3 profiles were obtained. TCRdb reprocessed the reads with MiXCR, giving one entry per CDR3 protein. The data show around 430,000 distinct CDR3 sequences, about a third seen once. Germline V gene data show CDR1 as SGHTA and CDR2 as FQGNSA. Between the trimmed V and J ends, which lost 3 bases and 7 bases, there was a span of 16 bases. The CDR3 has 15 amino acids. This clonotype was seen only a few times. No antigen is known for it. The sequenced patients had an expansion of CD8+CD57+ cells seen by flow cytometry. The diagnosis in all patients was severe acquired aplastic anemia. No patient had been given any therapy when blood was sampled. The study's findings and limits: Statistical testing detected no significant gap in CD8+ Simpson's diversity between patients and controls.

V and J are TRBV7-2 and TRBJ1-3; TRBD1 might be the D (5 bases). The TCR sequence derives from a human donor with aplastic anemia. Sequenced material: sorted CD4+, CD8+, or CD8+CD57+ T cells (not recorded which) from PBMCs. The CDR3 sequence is CASSFSGQGSNTIYF. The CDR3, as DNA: TGTGCCAGCAGCTTTTCCGGGCAGGGCTCGAACACCATATATTTT.